This T cell receptor (beta chain) derives from a study of blood T cell repertoires in COVID-19. Background on the study: The samples span acute and convalescent COVID-19 from the United States, Italy and Spain. The analysed material was cDNA or gDNA that came from T cells, B-cell-depleted T cells, or PBMCs.

Germline CDR1 and CDR2: LGHDT and YNNKEL (reference sequence). V dropped 7 bases and J dropped 2 bases, with 14 bases sitting between them. This CDR3 region has 14 residues. How the authors handled the data: Researchers report that nucleated cell counts were estimated from reference gene primer amplification. The method was immunoSEQ multiplex PCR; TCRdb's version includes in-frame clones alone and lacks a portion of them. Clonal size and the V and J genes are those of that table, whereas D and trimming came from the DNA. The sample carries about 96,000 clones, roughly 89% recorded once. Followed longitudinally, the Seattle patients had been enrolled during active infection.

This TCR derives from a human donor with COVID-19, enrolled during active disease. The donor label of this sample is uncertain. Sequenced input: peripheral blood. The rearrangement links TRBV3-1 (or the pseudogene TRBV3-2) to TRBJ2-5; TRBD1 might be the D (5 bases). The CDR3 sequence: CASNINGAQETQYF. As DNA, the CDR3 is TGTGCCAGCAATATAAATGGGGCTCAAGAGACCCAGTACTTC.